This T cell receptor beta chain was observed in a study of T cell responses to AZD1222 COVID-19 vaccine. The CDR3 runs 14 residues. CDR1 KGHDR and CDR2 SFDVKD come from the germline V gene. J was trimmed by 5 bases and V by 7 bases; bases with no gene match: 4. The protocol was immunoSEQ multiplex PCR, while the TCRdb copy is restricted to in-frame clones and leaves out a portion. The table has just under 95,000 clones, around 84% seen once. On this clone itself: Antigen: not known.

Notes on the study in general: The peak T cell response came first, and repertoires were sampled only after it. Nearly half of unique spike-specific TCRs reportedly avoided B.1.351 and B.1.1.7 mutated regions. CD4 TCRs covered the whole spike, strongest at regions 160-218 and 743-854. Spike-specific TCR breadth and depth both grew after two AZD1222 doses.

This material consisted of peripheral blood, taken on day 0 of AZD1222 vaccination. The clonotype originates from an adult in good health. This chain uses TRBV24-1 with TRBJ2-2; the match to TRBD2 covers 9 bases. The DNA of the CDR3 is TGTGCCACCAGGGGTAGCGGGAGAACCGGGGAGCTGTTTTTT. Translation: CATRGSGRTGELFF.